What follows are 8 T cell receptor beta chains derived from one specimen sequenced in a study of CD8 T cells in ankylosing spondylitis. Study-wide results and limits: Within ankylosing spondylitis blood, a TCR beta motif made up of eight or nine highly homologous variants appeared to be characteristic.

No antigen has been identified for these receptors. TCRdb recomputed calls from the 5' RACE reads with MiXCR, one row per CDR3 protein. Of 330,000 or so distinct CDR3 sequences in the sample, roughly 8% were seen once. Sample: blood, either unsorted or a sorted T cell fraction (not recorded which). These receptors were taken from a male donor with ankylosing spondylitis.

This clonotype was picked up a small number of times. DNA of the CDR3: TGTGCCATCAGCCGGGACAGGGAAGGCTACGAGCAGTACTTC. Translated, it gives CAISRDREGYEQYF. This rearrangement joins TRBV10-3 to TRBJ2-7; 9 bases map to TRBD1. Germline CDR1 reads ENHRY; CDR2 reads SYGVKD. The CDR3 is made up of 14 amino acids. Losses at the gene ends were 6 bases for V and 3 bases for J; bases not matched to a gene: 6.

This clonotype was picked up a small number of times. The chain recombines TRBV7-2 with TRBJ2-7; TRBD1 aligns across 9 bases. The CDR3 spans 14 residues. V was clipped by 5 bases and J by 4 bases; unmatched bases: 6. CDR1 is SGHTA, CDR2 FQGNSA, per germline. This chain's CDR3 is CASSTGTGHYEQYF. In DNA form, the CDR3 reads TGTGCCAGCAGCACCGGGACAGGGCATTACGAGCAGTACTTC.

This clonotype was seen only a few times. The rearrangement joins TRBV7-3 to TRBJ2-1; no clear D gene. CDR3 size: 14 residues. CDR1 SGHTA and CDR2 FQGTGA come from the germline V gene. V dropped 4 bases and J dropped 8 bases, with 15 bases sitting between them. The CDR3 is CASSSEGRVDEQFF. Written as DNA, the CDR3 is TGTGCCAGCAGCTCCGAAGGGCGTGTGGATGAGCAGTTCTTC.

This clonotype appeared a few times. The CDR3 DNA reads as TGTGCCAGCAGCCAACTAGGAGGATCCCTGGGTGAGCAGTTCTTC. Translated: CASSQLGGSLGEQFF. V usage is TRBV11-3 and J usage is TRBJ2-1, with D possibly TRBD2 on 5 matching bases. The length of the CDR3 is 15 residues. Trimming removed 5 bases from V and 9 bases from J, with 20 bases in between. From germline, CDR1 is SGHNT and CDR2 YENEEA.

This clonotype turned up a few times. The chain combines TRBV20-1 with TRBJ2-1, with TRBD2 matching 9 bases. In germline, CDR1 is DFQATT, CDR2 SNEGSKA (reference sequence). This CDR3 comprises 12 residues. The CDR3 sequence: CSGTSRVDEQFF. The CDR3 bases are TGCAGCGGGACTAGCAGGGTCGATGAGCAGTTCTTC.

In this sample, this clonotype turned up a few times. The chain links TRBV10-3 to TRBJ1-5; 8 bases align to TRBD1. This CDR3 region has 14 residues. V dropped 4 bases and J dropped 4; count of bases not matched to a gene: 3. In germline, CDR1 is ENHRY, CDR2 SYGVKD. CDR3 loop: CAISADRGNQPQHF. CDR3 DNA sequence: TGTGCCATCAGTGCCGACAGGGGTAATCAGCCCCAGCATTTT.

This clonotype has at least ten counts. V usage is TRBV29-1 and J usage is TRBJ2-1, with TRBD1 as a possible D gene (5 bases). V was clipped by 1 base and J by 6 bases, with 10 bases between them. Germline CDR1 and CDR2: SQVTM and ANQGSEA. The CDR3 contains 13 residues. The CDR3 nucleotides are TGCAGCGTTGAAGGCAGGGTGGGCAATGAGCAGTTCTTC. Its translation: CSVEGRVGNEQFF.

This clonotype appeared many times. J is TRBJ1-1 and V is TRBV7-2; D is ambiguous. The CDR3 loop spans 14 amino acids. CDR1 is SGHTA, CDR2 FQGNSA, per germline. Trimming took 0 bases from V and 0 from J, leaving 5 bases between them. The CDR3 DNA sequence: TGTGCCAGCAGCTTAGCTATGGTGAACACTGAAGCTTTCTTT. Protein: CASSLAMVNTEAFF.